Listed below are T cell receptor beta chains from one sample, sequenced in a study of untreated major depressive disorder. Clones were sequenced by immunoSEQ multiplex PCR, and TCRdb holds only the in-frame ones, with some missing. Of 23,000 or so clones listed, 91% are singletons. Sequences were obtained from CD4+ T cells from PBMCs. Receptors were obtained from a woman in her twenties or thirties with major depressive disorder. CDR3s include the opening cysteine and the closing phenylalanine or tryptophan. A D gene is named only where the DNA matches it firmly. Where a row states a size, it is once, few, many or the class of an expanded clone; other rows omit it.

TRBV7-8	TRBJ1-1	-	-	TGTGCCAGCAGCCACCAGAGGGGGGGCGCTGAAGCTTTCTTT	CASSHQRGGAEAFF
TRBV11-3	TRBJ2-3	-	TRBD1	TGTGCCAGCAGCTACGGACAGGGGGCGATAGATACGCAGTATTTT	CASSYGQGAIDTQYF
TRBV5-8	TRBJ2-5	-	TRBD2	TGTGCCAGCAGCTTGGGACGTCGGGGGGGCGGGATCGGAGAGACCCAGTACTTC	CASSLGRRGGGIGETQYF
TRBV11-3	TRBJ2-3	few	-	TGTGCCAGCAGCTTAGTACTGCTGGGTTCGACAGATACGCAGTATTTT	CASSLVLLGSTDTQYF
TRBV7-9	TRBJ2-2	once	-	TGTGCCAGCAGGTATACGAGAAGGGCCGGGGAGCTGTTTTTT	CASRYTRRAGELFF
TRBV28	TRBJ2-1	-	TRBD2	TGTGCCAGCAGTTCGCAGGGAGCGGGAGGACACAATGAGCAGTTCTTC	CASSSQGAGGHNEQFF
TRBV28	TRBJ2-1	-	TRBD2	TGTGCCAGCAGTTCGGGGGGGCGCGATGAGCAGTTCTTC	CASSSGGRDEQFF
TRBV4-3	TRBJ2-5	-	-	TGCGCCAGCAGCCATCGTGGGTTGGGGACGGAGGTATATCAGGGGGGGACCCAGTACTTC	CASSHRGLGTEVYQGGTQYF
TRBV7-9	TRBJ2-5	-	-	TGTGCCAGCAGGTCGGATAATTGGGCAGAGACCCAGTACTTC	CASRSDNWAETQYF
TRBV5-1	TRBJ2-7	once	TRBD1	TGCGCCAGCAGCTTGGGTGGGACAGCTACCTACGAGCAGTACTTC	CASSLGGTATYEQYF
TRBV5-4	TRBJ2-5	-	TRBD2	TGTGCCAGCAGCTTTACTAGCGGGAGTACCCTCCAAGAGACCCAGTACTTC	CASSFTSGSTLQETQYF
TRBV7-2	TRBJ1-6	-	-	TGTGCCAGCAGCTTAGGCTCCTATAATTCACCCCTCCACTTT	CASSLGSYNSPLHF
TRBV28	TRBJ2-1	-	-	TGTGCCAGCAGTACCGGGACAAACTCCTACAATGAGCAGTTCTTC	CASSTGTNSYNEQFF
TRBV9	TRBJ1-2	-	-	TGTGCCAGCAGCGTAGGCCAGAACCCTGCCTATGGCTACACCTTC	CASSVGQNPAYGYTF
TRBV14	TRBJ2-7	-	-	TGTGCCAGCAGGCCGGGCTTTACCTACGAGCAGTACTTC	CASRPGFTYEQYF
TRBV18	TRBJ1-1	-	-	TGTGCCAGCTCACCACAAGATAGCGCTTTCTTT	CASSPQDSAFF
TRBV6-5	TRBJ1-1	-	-	TGTGCCAGCAGTTACTCGATATGGGCGCTGAACACTGAAGCTTTCTTT	CASSYSIWALNTEAFF
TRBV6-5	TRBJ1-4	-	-	TGTGCCAGCAGTTCCCAGGGTTCCGCTAATGAAAAACTGTTTTTT	CASSSQGSANEKLFF
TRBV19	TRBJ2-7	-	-	TGTGCCAGTAGTAACTGGGGCGGGAACGAGCAGTACTTC	CASSNWGGNEQYF
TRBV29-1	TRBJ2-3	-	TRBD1	TGCAGCGTTGACGACAGGGGTATAGATACGCAGTATTTT	CSVDDRGIDTQYF
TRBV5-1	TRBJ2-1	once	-	TGCGCCAGCTCTGAAGGACGAGGGTCCAGTGAGCAGTTCTTC	CASSEGRGSSEQFF
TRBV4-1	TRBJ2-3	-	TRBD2	TGCGCCAGCAGCCAGGGACTAGCGGGGCAAACGCAGTATTTT	CASSQGLAGQTQYF
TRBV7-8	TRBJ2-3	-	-	TGTGCCAGCAGCTCGGCCTATGGCTCAGATACGCAGTATTTT	CASSSAYGSDTQYF
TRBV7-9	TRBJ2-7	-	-	TGTGCCAGCGCCAACACAGGGAGAGGCTACGAGCAGTACTTC	CASANTGRGYEQYF
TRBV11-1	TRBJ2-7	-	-	TGTGCCAGCAGCTTCGCCGGTGGGAGTCCCTACGAGCAGTACTTC	CASSFAGGSPYEQYF
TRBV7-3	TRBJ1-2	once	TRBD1	TGTGCCAGCAGCTCAGGGACAGGCGGCTACACCTTC	CASSSGTGGYTF
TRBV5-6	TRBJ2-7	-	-	TGTGCCAGCAGCTTAGGAAGAGGAGGACGCGAGCAGTACTTC	CASSLGRGGREQYF
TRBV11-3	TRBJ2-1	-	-	TGTGCCAGCAGCTTATGGGCGGGTTGGGGGAACAATGAGCAGTTCTTC	CASSLWAGWGNNEQFF
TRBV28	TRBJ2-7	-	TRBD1	TGTGCCAGCACCGCCGGACAGGGAGCGGGCGAGCAGTACTTC	CASTAGQGAGEQYF
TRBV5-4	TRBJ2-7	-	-	TGTGCCAGCAGCTACGGGACAACTAGCTACGAGCAGTACTTC	CASSYGTTSYEQYF
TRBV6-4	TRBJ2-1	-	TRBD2	TGTGCCAGCAGTCCTAGACTAGCGGGAGGGAGTGATGAGCAGTTCTTC	CASSPRLAGGSDEQFF
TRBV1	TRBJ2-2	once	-	TGCACCAGCAGCCAATCGAGCCCCAATCGGCTAGCGGGGAAGAACACCGGGGAGCTGTTTTTT	CTSSQSSPNRLAGKNTGELFF
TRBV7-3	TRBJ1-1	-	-	TGTGCCAGCAGCTTATTTCCAGGGTTGGGCACTGAAGCTTTCTTT	CASSLFPGLGTEAFF
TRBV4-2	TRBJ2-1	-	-	TGTGCCAGCAGCCAGCTAGGGGCGGGCTACAATGAGCAGTTCTTC	CASSQLGAGYNEQFF
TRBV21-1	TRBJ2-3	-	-	TGTGCCAGCAGCGAAGTTAAGAGGGAAAAGACAGATACGCAGTATTTT	CASSEVKREKTDTQYF